What follows are 18 T cell receptor beta chains derived from one specimen sequenced in a study of T cells in Graves' hyperthyroidism and ophthalmopathy. It was RNA transcripts that yielded the amplified TCR beta CDR3 regions. With the HTBI primer set, the TCR CDR3 went through a first round of RT-PCR. TCRdb fed the multiplex PCR reads into MiXCR, producing one record per CDR3 protein. Of around 300,000 distinct CDR3 sequences listed, 25% to 30% were seen once; the top ten hold more than 25%. The sample was blood. The origin of the receptors is a man aged 35 to 55 with Graves' hyperthyroidism that later progressed to Graves' ophthalmopathy.

This clonotype was seen many times. The genes are TRBV24-1 and TRBJ2-7; D uncertain. Germline V CDR1 and CDR2: KGHDR, SFDVKD. This CDR3 is 14 amino acids long. Trimming left V 5 bases short and J 2 bases short, with 12 bases between. CDR3 amino acids: CATSATDGAYEQYF. The DNA of the CDR3 is TGTGCCACCAGTGCCACGGACGGAGCCTACGAGCAGTACTTC.

This rearrangement joins TRBV6-2 or TRBV6-3 to TRBJ1-2; TRBD1 is a possible D gene (6 bases). Trimming cost V 6 bases and J 0 bases, with 20 bases left between them. There are 17 residues in the CDR3. CDR1 MNHEY and CDR2 SVGEGT come from the germline V gene. Here the CDR3 reads CASSLIKTGTTNYGYTF. For the CDR3, the DNA is TGTGCCAGCAGCCTCATAAAGACCGGGACAACTAACTATGGCTACACCTTC.

This clonotype was recorded at least ten times. The chain combines TRBV27 with TRBJ2-7, with 7 bases matching TRBD2. CDR3 length equals 13 residues. CDR1 is MNHEY and CDR2 is SMNVEV in the germline V gene (reference sequence). The V gene end was trimmed by 6 bases and the J gene end by 5 bases; junction bases not matched to a gene: 7. Here the CDR3 reads CASRKSGAHEQYF. CDR3 bases: TGTGCCAGCAGAAAAAGCGGGGCCCACGAGCAGTACTTC.

This clonotype showed up many times. The chain couples TRBV20-1 to TRBJ1-3, with a possible D match to TRBD1 (5 bases). V dropped 1 base and J dropped 0 bases, with 10 bases sitting between them. The germline CDR1 and CDR2 sequences are DFQATT and SNEGSKA (reference sequence). This CDR3 contains 15 residues. In DNA form, the CDR3 reads TGCAGTGCTAGAGCAGACAGAGACTCTGGAAACACCATATATTTT. This encodes CSARADRDSGNTIYF.

This clonotype was recorded at least ten times. The V and J genes are TRBV7-2 and TRBJ1-3; D is ambiguous. CDR3 length: 15 amino acids. V shed 1 base and J shed 0 bases, with 7 bases lying between them. Germline CDR1 is SGHTA and CDR2 is FQGNSA. CDR3: CASSLGRNSGNTIYF. The CDR3 DNA reads TGTGCCAGCAGCTTAGGGAGAAACTCTGGAAACACCATATATTTT.

This clonotype has at least ten counts. The chain couples TRBV6-5 to TRBJ2-7, with 11 bases that match TRBD2. Germline V gene sequence: CDR1 MNHEY, CDR2 SVGAGI. Trimming cost V 0 bases and J 0 bases; bases outside gene matches: 1. There are 16 residues in the CDR3. This CDR3 reads CASSYSTSGNSYEQYF. As DNA, the CDR3 is TGTGCCAGCAGTTACTCGACTAGCGGGAACTCCTACGAGCAGTACTTC.

This clonotype has ten or more counts. The gene calls are TRBV2 and TRBJ2-2; D is undetermined. The CDR3 length is 14 residues. Germline loops: CDR1 SNHLY, CDR2 FYNNEI. The ends were cut back, 2 bases at V and 1 base at J, with 5 bases in the middle. CDR3 protein: CASSESKNTGELFF. In DNA form, the CDR3 reads TGTGCCAGCAGTGAATCAAAGAACACCGGGGAGCTGTTTTTT.

The chain joins TRBV12-3 or TRBV12-4 to TRBJ2-7; 10 positions agree with TRBD1. The CDR3 is 15 amino acids. J gave up 2 bases and V 6 bases, and 7 bases lay outside the gene matches. As DNA, the CDR3 is TGTGCCAGCAGCACCGGGACAGGGGCGCCCTACGAGCAGTACTTC. As protein: CASSTGTGAPYEQYF.

The V and J genes are TRBV7-9 and TRBJ2-5, with TRBD1 matching 9 bases. From germline, CDR1 is SEHNR and CDR2 FQNEAQ (reference sequence). V lost 7 bases and J lost 0; bases outside the gene matches: 6. CDR3 size: 15 residues. The CDR3 DNA follows: TGTGCCAGCACCTCTTGGGACAGGGACCAAGAGACCCAGTACTTC. It translates to CASTSWDRDQETQYF. Complete variable domain (other parts from reference TRBV7-9 and TRBJ2-5): DTGVSQNPRHKITKRGQNVTFRCDPISEHNRLYWYRQTLGQGPEFLTYFQNEAQLEKSRLLSDRFSAERPKGSFSTLEIQRTEQGDSAMYLCASTSWDRDQETQYFGPGTRLLVL.

This clonotype has at least ten counts. The chain joins TRBV6-4 to TRBJ2-6; TRBD1 matches 12 bases. From germline, CDR1 is MRHNA and CDR2 SNTAGT. The V segment lost 8 bases and the J segment 0 bases; nucleotides outside the gene matches: 14. This CDR3 has 20 amino acids. DNA of the CDR3: TGTGCCAGCCATGTTCGGGACAGGGGGCGAAGGGGCTCTGGGGCCAACGTCCTGACTTTC. It codes for CASHVRDRGRRGSGANVLTF.

This clonotype was counted at least ten times. This chain connects TRBV11-2 to TRBJ1-5; D not certain. Germline CDR1 SGHAT, CDR2 FQNNGV. The V gene lost 5 bases and the J gene lost 9 bases, with 11 bases spanning the gap. The CDR3 runs 12 residues. The CDR3 sequence: CASSTRGRPQHF. As DNA, the CDR3 is TGTGCCAGCAGCACAAGAGGACGGCCCCAGCATTTT.

The table lists this clonotype with a few counts. The V call is TRBV4-1, the J call TRBJ1-1; TRBD1 is a possible D gene (6 bases). Germline V gene sequence: CDR1 MGHRA, CDR2 YSYEKL. Trimming pared 4 bases from V and 1 base from J, leaving 10 bases between. This CDR3 is 14 amino acids long. CDR3 coding DNA: TGCGCCAGCAGCCCCGAGGGGGGGAACACTGAAGCTTTCTTT. This translates into CASSPEGGNTEAFF.

This clonotype was seen many times. This rearrangement joins TRBV10-2 to TRBJ2-5, with 8 bases that match TRBD1. V lost 0 bases and J lost 4; bases outside the gene matches: 4. Germline V CDR1 and CDR2: WSHSY, SAAADI. The CDR3 sequence is 15 residues long. This CDR3 reads CASSESGTGGETQYF. CDR3 in DNA: TGCGCCAGCAGTGAGTCCGGGACAGGTGGAGAGACCCAGTACTTC.

Many counts were recorded for this clonotype. The CDR3 coding sequence is TGTGCCAGTAGTATGCAATCGACAGGCGGGTACGAGCAGTACTTC. It encodes CASSMQSTGGYEQYF. The chain joins TRBV19 to TRBJ2-7; the D gene is possibly TRBD1 (6 bases). Germline CDR1 reads LNHDA; CDR2 reads SQIVND (reference sequence). This CDR3 contains 15 residues. The germline V and J ends were trimmed by 3 bases and 4 bases, with 16 bases remaining between them.

This clonotype has a count of ten or more. The chain carries TRBV12-3 or TRBV12-4 and TRBJ1-3; D call uncertain. The ends were cut back, 2 bases at V and 0 bases at J, with 5 bases in the middle. This CDR3 comprises 14 residues. CDR3 residues: CASSLLISGNTIYF. The CDR3 nucleotides read TGTGCCAGCAGTTTACTGATCTCTGGAAACACCATATATTTT.

In this sample, this clonotype turned up many times. The V call is TRBV12-5, the J call TRBJ1-5; tentatively, D is TRBD1 (6 bases). V dropped 3 bases and J dropped 5 bases, with 20 bases sitting between them. CDR3 length: 17 amino acids. Looked up from germline, CDR1 is LGHNT and CDR2 is FRNRAP. CDR3 residues: CASGLQGVVMRDQPQHF. The CDR3, as DNA: TGTGCTAGTGGTTTACAGGGAGTCGTAATGAGGGATCAGCCCCAGCATTTT.

Many counts were recorded for this clonotype. The V call is TRBV30, the J call TRBJ2-5; 9 bases fit TRBD2. CDR3 length: 15 residues. Germline V gives CDR1 GTSNPN, CDR2 SVGIG (reference sequence). V trimming: 3 bases; J trimming: 5 bases; junction bases outside the gene matches: 10. The CDR3 sequence is CAWSPGGRADETQYF. CDR3 sequence (DNA): TGTGCCTGGAGCCCTGGCGGGAGGGCCGATGAGACCCAGTACTTC.

This clonotype occurred many times. V is TRBV11-3 and J is TRBJ1-1, with a possible D match to TRBD1 (5 bases). With 5 bases removed from V and 6 bases from J, the gap between germline ends came to 13 bases. CDR3 size: 13 residues. CDR1 is SGHNT and CDR2 is YENEEA in the germline V gene. CDR3: CASSPGGSPEAFF. As DNA, the CDR3 is TGTGCCAGCAGCCCGGGGGGTTCCCCTGAAGCTTTCTTT.